The clone carrying this TCR beta chain was observed a few times. Its antigen remains unidentified. Measured with immunoSEQ multiplex PCR; TCRdb has only the in-frame clones, and not every one. Among tens of thousands of clones listed, around 88% were seen once. V was pared by 1 base and J by 1 base, with 4 bases between. This CDR3 spans 13 amino acids. The germline V gene has CDR1 LGHNA and CDR2 YNFKEQ. This specimen comes from a study of OX40 agonist ivuxolimab in advanced cancers. Study findings and constraints: Part of the nonresponder group also had normalized T-cell clonal expansion that was low. The antigen specificity of the peripheral T cells (those that were expanded) was not determined.

Patients were ineligible given autoimmune disease history or systemic immunosuppression. Sequences were derived from CD4+ or CD8+ T cells sorted from blood, sampled in a trial of the OX40 agonist ivuxolimab. The TCR sequence derives from an adult with an advanced solid tumor such as melanoma, head and neck, liver or kidney cancer. The chain recombines TRBV4-2 with TRBJ2-5, with no clear D. CDR3 sequence: CASSQVFQETQYF. DNA for the CDR3: TGTGCCAGCAGCCAAGTCTTCCAAGAGACCCAGTACTTC.